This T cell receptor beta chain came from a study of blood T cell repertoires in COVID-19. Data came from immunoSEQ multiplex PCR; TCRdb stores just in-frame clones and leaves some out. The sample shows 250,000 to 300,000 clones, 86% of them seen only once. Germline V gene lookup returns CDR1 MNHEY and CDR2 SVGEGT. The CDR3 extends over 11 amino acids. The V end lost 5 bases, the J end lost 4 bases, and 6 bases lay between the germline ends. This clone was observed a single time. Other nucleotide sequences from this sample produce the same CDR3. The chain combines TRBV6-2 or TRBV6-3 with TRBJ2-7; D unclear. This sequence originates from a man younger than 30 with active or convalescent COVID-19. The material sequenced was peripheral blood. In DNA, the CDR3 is TGTGCCAGCAGTCTCGGGTACGAGCAGTACTTC. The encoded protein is CASSLGYEQYF.